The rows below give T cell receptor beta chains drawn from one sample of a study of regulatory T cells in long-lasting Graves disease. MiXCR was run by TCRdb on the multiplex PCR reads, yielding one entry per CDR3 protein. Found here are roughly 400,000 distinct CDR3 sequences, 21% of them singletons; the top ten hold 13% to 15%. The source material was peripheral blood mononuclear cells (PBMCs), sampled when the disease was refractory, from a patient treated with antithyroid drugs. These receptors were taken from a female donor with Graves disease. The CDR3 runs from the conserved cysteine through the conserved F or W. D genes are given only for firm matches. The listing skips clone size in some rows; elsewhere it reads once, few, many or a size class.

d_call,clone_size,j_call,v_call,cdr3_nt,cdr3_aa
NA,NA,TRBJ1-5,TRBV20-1,TGCAGTGCTAGAGACACTAGGGGGATCTATCAGCCCCAGCATTTT,CSARDTRGIYQPQHF
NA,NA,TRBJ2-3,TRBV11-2,TGTGCCAGCAGCTATATCCCCGGCCGGATGGATACGCAGTATTTT,CASSYIPGRMDTQYF
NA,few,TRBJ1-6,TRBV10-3,TGTGCCATCAGCCCCCTACAGGACGCCATTTCACCCCTCCACTTT,CAISPLQDAISPLHF
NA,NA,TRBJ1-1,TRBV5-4,TGTGCCAGCATGGACGGAATGAACACTGAAGCTTTCTTT,CASMDGMNTEAFF
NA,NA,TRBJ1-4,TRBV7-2,TGTGCCAGCAGCTCCGGGGCCCGGTTGGTGTCTAAAAAACTGTTTTTT,CASSSGARLVSKKLFF
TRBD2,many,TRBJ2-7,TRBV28,TGTGCCAGCAGTTTATTGGGTTCTAGCGGGAGCCACGAGCAGTACTTC,CASSLLGSSGSHEQYF
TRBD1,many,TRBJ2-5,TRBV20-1,TGCAGTGCTCAGACAGGGGGCCAGGAGACCCAGTACTTC,CSAQTGGQETQYF
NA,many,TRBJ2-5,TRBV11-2,TGTGCCAGCAGCTTAGAAGTGGGAGAGACCCAGTACTTC,CASSLEVGETQYF
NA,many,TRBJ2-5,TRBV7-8,TGTGCCAGCAGCTTAGCGGTCGCGACAGCCGAAGAGACCCAGTACTTC,CASSLAVATAEETQYF
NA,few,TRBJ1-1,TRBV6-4,TGTGCCAGCAGCCGGTCCCCTGGGGACACTGAAGCTTTCTTT,CASSRSPGDTEAFF
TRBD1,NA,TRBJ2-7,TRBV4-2,TGTGCCAGCAGCCAAGGGGTGGGGGACAGGGGAAACGAGCAGTACTTC,CASSQGVGDRGNEQYF
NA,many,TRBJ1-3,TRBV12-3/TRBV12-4,TGTGCCAGCAGCTTACTCCAGGGGGGAAACACCATATATTTT,CASSLLQGGNTIYF
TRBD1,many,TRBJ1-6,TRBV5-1,TGCGCCAGCAGCCAAAGGACAGGACTTGATTCACCCCTCCACTTT,CASSQRTGLDSPLHF
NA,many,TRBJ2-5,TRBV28,TGTGCCAGCAGTCCCTACAGGGCCCAAGAGACCCAGTACTTC,CASSPYRAQETQYF
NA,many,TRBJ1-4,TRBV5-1,TGCGCCAGCAGCTTGTGGGGGGCAGGGAGGAATGAAAAACTGTTTTTT,CASSLWGAGRNEKLFF
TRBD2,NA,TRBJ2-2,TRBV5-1,TGCGCCAGCAGCTTTACCCTAGCGGACCCGAACACCGGGGAGCTGTTTTTT,CASSFTLADPNTGELFF
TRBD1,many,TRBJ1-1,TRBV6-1,TGTGCCAGCAGTGACCCGGGACAGGGAGGGTACACTGAAGCTTTCTTT,CASSDPGQGGYTEAFF
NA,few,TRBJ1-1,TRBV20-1,TGCAGTGCTAGAAAGTTCGGGACTGCTAACACTGAAGCTTTCTTT,CSARKFGTANTEAFF
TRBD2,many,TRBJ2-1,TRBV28,TGTGCCAGCAGTTTCGCAAGCGGGAGAGGGTATGAGCAGTTCTTC,CASSFASGRGYEQFF
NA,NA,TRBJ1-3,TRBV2,TGTGCCAGCGGGGTGGCGTCGCCCTCTGGAAACACCATATATTTT,CASGVASPSGNTIYF
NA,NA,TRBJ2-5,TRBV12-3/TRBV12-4,TGTGCCTGCCTCCCGGGGCCACGAGGGACCCAGTACTTC,CACLPGPRGTQYF
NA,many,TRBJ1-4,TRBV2,TGTGCCAGCACCTACAGAACAACTAATGAAAAACTGTTTTTT,CASTYRTTNEKLFF
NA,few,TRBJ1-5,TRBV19,TGTGCCAGCGTCCTTCATGGCAATCAGCCCCAGCATTTT,CASVLHGNQPQHF
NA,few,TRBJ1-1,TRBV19,TGTGCCACCACTATAGGTGGGACTGAAGCTTTCTTT,CATTIGGTEAFF
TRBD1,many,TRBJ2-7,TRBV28,TGTGCCAGCAGTTTCGGGCAGGGGGCACGCGAGCAGTACTTC,CASSFGQGAREQYF
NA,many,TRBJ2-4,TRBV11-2,TGTGCCAGCAGCTTGTTCGGGAAGCACATTCAGTACTTC,CASSLFGKHIQYF
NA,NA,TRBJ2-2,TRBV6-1,TGTGCCGCACGCCGGAACCCAGCAAGCACCGGGGAGCTGTTTTTT,CAARRNPASTGELFF
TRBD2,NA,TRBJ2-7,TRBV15,TGTGCCACCAGCCTGGGGACTAGCGAACAATACGAGCAGTACTTC,CATSLGTSEQYEQYF
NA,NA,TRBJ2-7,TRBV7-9,TGTGCCAGCAGCTGGGGGGAGCAGTCCCCCCTCAACGAGCAGTACTTC,CASSWGEQSPLNEQYF
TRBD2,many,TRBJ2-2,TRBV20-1,TGCAGTGCTGGCGGACTAGCGGGTGACACCGGGGAGCTGTTTTTT,CSAGGLAGDTGELFF